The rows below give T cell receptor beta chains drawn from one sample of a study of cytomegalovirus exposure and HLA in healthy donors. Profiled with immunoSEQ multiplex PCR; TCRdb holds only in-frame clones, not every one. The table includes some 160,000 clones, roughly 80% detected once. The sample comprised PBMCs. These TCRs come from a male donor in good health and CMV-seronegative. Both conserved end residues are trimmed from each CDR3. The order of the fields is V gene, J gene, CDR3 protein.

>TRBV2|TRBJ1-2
ASSETGNHYGYT
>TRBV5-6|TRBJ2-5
ASSQEGPETQY
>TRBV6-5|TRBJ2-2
ASTRLAVNTGELF
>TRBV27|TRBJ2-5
ASSPDRGTRGETQY
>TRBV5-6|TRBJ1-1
ASSLGGQFYTEAF
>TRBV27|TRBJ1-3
ASSPRMGDTIY
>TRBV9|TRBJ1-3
ASSVESSGNTIY
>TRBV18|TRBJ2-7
ASSPRRRSSYEQY
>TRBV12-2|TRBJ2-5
ASRYLGAAETQY
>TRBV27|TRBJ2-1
ASSLSVGGNNEQF
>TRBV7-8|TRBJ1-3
ASSLQGLSGNTIY
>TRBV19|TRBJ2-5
ASSVTSGVETQY
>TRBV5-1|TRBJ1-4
ASSLVGTGVIEKLF
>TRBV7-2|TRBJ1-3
ASSSGQGIGNTIY
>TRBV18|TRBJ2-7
ASSLDSVRGQY
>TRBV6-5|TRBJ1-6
ASSIQGVGSPLH
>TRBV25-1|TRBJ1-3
ASSEYGVGNTIY
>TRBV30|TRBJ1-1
AWSKGAEAF
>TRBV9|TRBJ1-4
ASSAGTVNEKLF
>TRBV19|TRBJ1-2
ASTPMGVDYGYT
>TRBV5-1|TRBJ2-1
ASSLGGQGVYNEQF
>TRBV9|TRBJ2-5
ASSVGILETQY
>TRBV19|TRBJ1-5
ASSMTGGGQPQH
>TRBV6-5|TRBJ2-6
ASSYGGSGANVLT
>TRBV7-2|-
ASSLYPQGPYEQY
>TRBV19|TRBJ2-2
ASSIRKARPMAGELF
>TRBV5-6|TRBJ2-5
ASSWQGAIWEPKETQY
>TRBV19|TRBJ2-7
ASRKGQGGEQY
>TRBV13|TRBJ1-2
ASSLEGGGVDGYT
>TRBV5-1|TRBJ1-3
ASSFDPGRGNTIY
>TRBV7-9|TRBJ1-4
ASSLPGGGEKLF
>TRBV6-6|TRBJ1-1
ASSYPREGTTEAF
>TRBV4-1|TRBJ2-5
ASSQDLLAGGLGETQY
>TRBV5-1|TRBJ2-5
ASSPWTGTQETQY
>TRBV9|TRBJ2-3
ASSPHRVSTDTQY
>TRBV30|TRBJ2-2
AWSVPGRTGELF
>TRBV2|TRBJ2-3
ASRVLGLAADTQY
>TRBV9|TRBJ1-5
ASSLSGTGDQPQH
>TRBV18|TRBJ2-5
ASSPLITGAQETQY
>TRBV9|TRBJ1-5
ASSGDNSNQPQH
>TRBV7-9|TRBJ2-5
ASSRHRGVEETQY
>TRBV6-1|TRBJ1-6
ASSERDSDSPLH
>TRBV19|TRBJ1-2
ASTPNRGNGYT
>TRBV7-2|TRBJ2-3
ASSDQRGAPDPQY
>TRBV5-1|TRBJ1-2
ASSLRTAPLYGYT
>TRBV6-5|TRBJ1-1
ASSSPGQGGWTEAF
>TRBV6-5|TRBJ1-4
ASSFTGTGLEKLF
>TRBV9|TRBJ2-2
ASSAKTGGRYFGSGELF
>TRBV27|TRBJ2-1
ASAPARAGAENEQF